The 17 T cell receptor beta chains below all came from one sample that was sequenced in a study of T-cell reconstitution after alpha-beta-depleted transplantation in children. Preparation of the TCRbeta library was carried out with unique molecular identifiers. Each CDR3 protein is one row after TCRdb ran MiXCR on the PCR reads. The sample lists around 800,000 distinct CDR3 sequences; around 15% were seen once. The specimen was PBMCs, mostly from graft donor cells, collected 360 days after TCRalphabeta/CD19-depleted stem cell transplant. These TCRs come from a male patient younger than 18 who had a stem cell transplant for acute lymphoblastic leukemia, so the T cells may come from the graft donor.

The sample holds a few counts of this clonotype. This chain links TRBV5-1 with TRBJ2-7, with a possible D match to TRBD1 (6 bases). Trimming took off 3 bases at V and 6 bases at J, with 19 bases between the two ends. Germline V gives CDR1 SGHRS, CDR2 YFSETQ. The CDR3 spans 15 residues. CDR3 sequence reads: CASSYRQGGNSEQYF. DNA of the CDR3: TGCGCCAGCAGCTACCGGCAAGGGGGAAACTCCGAGCAGTACTTC.

In its sample, this clonotype was seen a few times. The CDR3 reads CATSELAGPDTQYF. CDR3 coding DNA: TGTGCCACCAGTGAACTAGCGGGACCAGATACGCAGTATTTT. The chain links TRBV24-1 to TRBJ2-3; 10 bases are a match to TRBD2. V dropped 4 bases and J dropped 4; count of bases not matched to a gene: 1. This CDR3 spans 14 amino acids. Germline V lookup: CDR1 KGHDR, CDR2 SFDVKD.

Many counts were recorded for this clonotype. The V gene is TRBV7-9, the J gene TRBJ2-1, with TRBD2 identical over 11 bases. This CDR3 is built from 15 residues. The germline CDR1 and CDR2 sequences are SEHNR and FQNEAQ (reference sequence). J gave up 6 bases and V 5 bases, and 6 bases lay outside the gene matches. The DNA of the CDR3 is TGTGCCAGCAGCCAGACTAGCGGGATGGCCAATGAGCAGTTCTTC. The encoded protein is CASSQTSGMANEQFF.

The sample holds a few counts of this clonotype. The gene calls are TRBV6-2 or TRBV6-3 and TRBJ2-7; TRBD2 is a possible D gene (6 bases). Trimming removed 5 bases at V and 5 bases at J, with 10 bases between. Germline V gene data show CDR1 as MNHEY and CDR2 as SVGEGT. CDR3 size: 12 residues. CDR3 coding DNA: TGTGCCAGCAGTCGACTAGTCAACGAGCAGTACTTC. This sequence encodes CASSRLVNEQYF.

This clonotype was detected ten times or more. The chain employs TRBV24-1 and TRBJ2-3; D perhaps matches TRBD1 (6 bases). Germline CDR1 KGHDR, CDR2 SFDVKD. The CDR3 consists of 15 residues. V lost 4 bases and J lost 2, with 12 bases in between. CDR3 protein: CATSETTGYTDTQYF. CDR3 nucleotides: TGTGCCACCAGTGAGACCACAGGGTACACAGATACGCAGTATTTT.

This chain links TRBV18 with TRBJ2-7, with 7 bases fitting TRBD1. J gave up 2 bases and V 3 bases, and 4 bases lay outside the gene matches. There are 14 residues in the CDR3. The germline CDR1 and CDR2 sequences are KGHSH and LQKENI. The CDR3 region is CASSPDRTTYEQYF. CDR3 bases: TGTGCCAGCTCACCGGACAGGACCACCTACGAGCAGTACTTC.

The V call is TRBV20-1, the J call TRBJ2-4, with 7 bases that match TRBD2. Germline CDR1 DFQATT, CDR2 SNEGSKA (reference sequence). V was pared by 3 bases and J by 2 bases, with 22 bases of the junction left unmatched. The CDR3 consists of 20 residues. CDR3 coding DNA: TGCAGTGCTAGTACGTTAAACGGGGGAACGGGAGGATCGTCCAAAAACATTCAGTACTTC. It yields the protein CSASTLNGGTGGSSKNIQYF.

This chain joins TRBV4-1 and TRBJ2-3; 9 positions match TRBD2. CDR1 is MGHRA and CDR2 is YSYEKL in the germline V gene. The CDR3 is made up of 15 amino acids. The J segment lost 6 bases and the V segment lost 1 base, leaving 5 bases of the junction unmatched. CDR3 loop: CASSQVGLAMDTQYF. The CDR3 DNA is TGCGCCAGCAGCCAAGTGGGACTAGCAATGGATACGCAGTATTTT.

The chain recombines TRBV7-2 with TRBJ2-7; tentative D call: TRBD1 (6 bases). Germline CDR1 and CDR2: SGHTA and FQGNSA. This CDR3 has 15 residues. V gave up 11 bases and J gave up 0 bases, with 20 bases separating them. In DNA form, the CDR3 reads TGTGCCGAATTGCGGACAGTCCCCTACTCCTACGAGCAGTACTTC. Translation gives CAELRTVPYSYEQYF.

This clonotype was counted only a few times. The chain is built from TRBV20-1 and TRBJ2-7, with TRBD2 identical over 7 bases. This CDR3 is built from 16 residues. J was trimmed by 2 bases and V by 0 bases; bases with no gene match: 10. Germline V gene sequence: CDR1 DFQATT, CDR2 SNEGSKA (reference sequence). CDR3 amino acids: CSARDGGGARPYEQYF. In nucleotides, the CDR3 is TGCAGTGCTAGAGATGGGGGGGGAGCGAGACCCTACGAGCAGTACTTC.

This clonotype was recorded a few times. The rearrangement links TRBV7-3 to TRBJ1-1; tentatively, D is TRBD1 (5 bases). Germline-derived CDR1 and CDR2 are SGHTA and FQGTGA. V was pared by 0 bases and J by 0 bases, with 5 bases between. This CDR3 spans 14 amino acids. CDR3 in amino acids: CASSLTDMNTEAFF. The CDR3 DNA follows: TGTGCCAGCAGCTTAACGGACATGAACACTGAAGCTTTCTTT. The whole variable domain, filled in from reference TRBV7-3 and TRBJ1-1, reads GAGVSQTPSNKVTEKGKYVELRCDPISGHTALYWYRQSLGQGPEFLIYFQGTGAADDSGLPNDRFFAVRPEGSVSTLKIQRTERGDSAVYLCASSLTDMNTEAFFGQGTRLTVV.

This clonotype was counted a few times. The CDR3 here is CASSYRSGLADTQYF. CDR3 nucleotide sequence: TGTGCCAGCAGTTACCGATCCGGACTAGCGGATACGCAGTATTTT. V and J are TRBV6-5 and TRBJ2-3, with 9 nucleotides matching TRBD2. With 2 bases clipped from V and 6 bases from J, the junction kept 6 bases outside the gene matches. This CDR3 is built from 15 residues. Per the germline V gene, CDR1 is MNHEY and CDR2 is SVGAGI.

There are a few counts of this clonotype. The genes are TRBV27 and TRBJ2-5, with 7 bases identical to TRBD1. CDR1 is MNHEY, CDR2 SMNVEV, per germline (reference sequence). CDR3 length: 12 amino acids. The V segment lost 9 bases and the J segment 2 bases; nucleotides outside the gene matches: 3. CDR3 bases: TGTGCCAGTTCAGGGGGTCAAGAGACCCAGTACTTC. Amino acids: CASSGGQETQYF.

The chain carries TRBV7-8 and TRBJ2-5; possible D gene TRBD2, 5 bases. There are 15 residues in the CDR3. V shed 5 bases and J shed 2 bases, with 15 bases lying between them. Germline values: CDR1 SGHVS, CDR2 FQNEAQ. In DNA, the CDR3 is TGTGCCAGCAGCCCTAAGAGGGTGAGACAAGAGACCCAGTACTTC. Encoded protein: CASSPKRVRQETQYF.

This clonotype was detected ten times or more. One end of the junction fails to match germline, which may point to a read error. V is TRBV5-1 and J is TRBJ2-5; D unresolved. Germline V CDR1 and CDR2: SGHRS, YFSETQ. The CDR3 covers 12 residues. The CDR3 spells CASSFRQETQYF. The CDR3 nucleotides read TGTGCCAGCAGCTTCCGCCAAGAGACCCAGTACTTC.

The rearrangement uses TRBV12-3 or TRBV12-4 and TRBJ2-1; 7 bases agree with TRBD2. The CDR3 runs 14 residues. With V trimmed by 2 bases and J by 5 bases, 3 bases remained unmatched. The CDR3 here is CASSLRRENNEQFF. CDR3 coding DNA: TGTGCCAGCAGTTTAAGGCGGGAGAACAATGAGCAGTTCTTC.

This chain uses TRBV27 with TRBJ1-2, with D possibly TRBD1 on 6 matching bases. CDR1 is MNHEY and CDR2 is SMNVEV in the germline V gene (reference sequence). The CDR3 contains 14 residues. Trimming stripped 3 bases from V and 4 bases from J, with 12 bases between. CDR3 sequence reads: CASSFDRKGYGYTF. The DNA of the CDR3 is TGTGCCAGCAGTTTCGACAGGAAGGGCTATGGCTACACCTTC.